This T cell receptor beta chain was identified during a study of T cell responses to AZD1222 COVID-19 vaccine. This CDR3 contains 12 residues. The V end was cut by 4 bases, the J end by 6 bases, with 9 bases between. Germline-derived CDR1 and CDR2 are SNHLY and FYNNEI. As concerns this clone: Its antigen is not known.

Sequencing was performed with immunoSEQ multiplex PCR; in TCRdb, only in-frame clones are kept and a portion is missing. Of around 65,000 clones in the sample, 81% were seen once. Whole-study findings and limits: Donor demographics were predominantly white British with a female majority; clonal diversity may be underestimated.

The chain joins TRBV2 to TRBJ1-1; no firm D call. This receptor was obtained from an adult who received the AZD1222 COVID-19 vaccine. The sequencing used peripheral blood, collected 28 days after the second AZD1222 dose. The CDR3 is CASSVGRSEAFF. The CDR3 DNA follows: TGTGCCAGCAGTGTGGGCCGGTCTGAAGCTTTCTTT.